This T cell receptor beta chain was recorded in a study of long-term antiretroviral therapy in people with HIV. On the study more broadly: The earliest specimens came about a decade ahead of the 2015 immediate-ART recommendation.

Germline V gene sequence: CDR1 SGHRS, CDR2 YFSETQ. The CDR3 runs 13 residues. Trimming stripped 3 bases from V and 0 bases from J, with 6 bases between. Samples were assayed with immunoSEQ v3.0 at survey level. TCRdb's table, derived via immunoSEQ multiplex PCR, lists solely in-frame clones and lacks some. The data hold nearly 25,000 clones, with roughly 88% observed a single time. The clonotype comes from a middle-aged man with HIV. The sequencing used unsorted PBMCs, collected 3 years after starting antiretroviral therapy. The rearrangement joins TRBV5-1 to TRBJ1-2, with D unresolved. In DNA form, the CDR3 reads TGCGCCAGCAGCTGGGGAACTAACTATGGCTACACCTTC. This gives the protein CASSWGTNYGYTF.